These T cell receptor beta chains were read from a single sample in a study of a mutant IDH1 vaccine in newly diagnosed glioma. Clones were read by immunoSEQ multiplex PCR, and TCRdb kept only the in-frame ones, dropping some. The data show tens of thousands of clones, approximately 79% seen once. The input for sequencing was PBMCs, taken from a glioma patient treated with radiotherapy, temozolomide or both. The source is a man between 45 and 60 years old with glioma. The CDR3 runs from the conserved cysteine through the conserved F or W. D genes are given only for firm matches. Not all rows give a size; the values are once, few, many and, for expanded clones, a class.

>-|-|TRBV14|TRBJ1-6
TGTGCCAGCAGCCCGACAGGAAGCTCACCCCTCCACTTT
CASSPTGSSPLHF
>TRBD1|-|TRBV28|TRBJ2-7
TGTGCCAGCAGTCGACAGGGGACCCTAGGTGAGCAGTACTTC
CASSRQGTLGEQYF
>TRBD1|-|TRBV7-9|TRBJ1-1
TGTGCCAGCAGCTTAGCGCTTCTGACAGGGACAAACACTGAAGCTTTCTTT
CASSLALLTGTNTEAFF
>-|-|TRBV30|TRBJ1-5
TGTGCCTGGACCCGGACAGGCAATCAGCCCCAGCATTTT
CAWTRTGNQPQHF
>TRBD1|-|TRBV30|TRBJ2-7
TGTGCCTGGAAGGGACAGAACTCCTACGAGCAGTACTTC
CAWKGQNSYEQYF
>-|-|TRBV6-5|TRBJ2-7
TGTGCCAGCAGTTACGGATCAGGAGGGCTCTCCGAGCAGTACTTC
CASSYGSGGLSEQYF
>-|-|TRBV18|TRBJ2-1
TGTGCCAGCTCACCAACCGAGGGCTCCTACAATGAGCAGTTCTTC
CASSPTEGSYNEQFF
>-|few|TRBV6-1|TRBJ1-4
TGTGCCAGCAGTGAAACAGATTTTAATGAAAAACTGTTTTTT
CASSETDFNEKLFF
>TRBD1|-|TRBV6-1|TRBJ1-1
TGTGCCAGCACCCTAAACAGGGGATTGAACACTGAAGCTTTCTTT
CASTLNRGLNTEAFF
>-|-|TRBV28|TRBJ1-2
TGTGCCTCGCGGGGAGGGGCCCTGCCCCATTATGGCTACACCTTC
CASRGGALPHYGYTF
>-|-|TRBV5-1|TRBJ2-7
TGCGCCAGCAGGGATCTGGACAGTAGCTCCTACGAGCAGTACTTC
CASRDLDSSSYEQYF
>-|-|TRBV5-1|TRBJ2-1
TGCGCCAGCTCAGGGAGTGCCTATGACAATGAGCAGTTCTTC
CASSGSAYDNEQFF
>-|-|TRBV10-3|TRBJ2-7
TGTGCCACTGGGACTTCCTACGAGCAGTACTTC
CATGTSYEQYF
>-|-|TRBV15|TRBJ2-2
TGTGCCACCGGCCCTAAGGACAAGCGGGTGGAGCTGTTTTTT
CATGPKDKRVELFF
>TRBD1|-|TRBV2|TRBJ2-7
TGTGCCAGCGAGGTGGGGGGACAGGGGGCCGGCGAGCAGTACTTC
CASEVGGQGAGEQYF
>-|-|TRBV2|TRBJ2-5
TGTGCCAGCAGTGCCCAATCCCAAGAGACCCAGTACTTC
CASSAQSQETQYF
>-|-|TRBV9|TRBJ1-5
TGTGCCAGCAGCCCCGGTGGCGGGGGACGCAATCAGCCCCAGCATTTT
CASSPGGGGRNQPQHF
>-|-|TRBV7-9|TRBJ2-1
TGTGCCAGCAGCTCCGCAGGGTACAATGAGCAGTTCTTC
CASSSAGYNEQFF
>TRBD1|-|TRBV9|TRBJ1-4
TGTGCCAGCAGCGTAGATTGGACAGGGAACGAAAAACTGTTTTTT
CASSVDWTGNEKLFF
>TRBD1|-|TRBV19|TRBJ1-5
TGTGCCAGTAGTATGGGGGGACAGATTTTCCAGCCCCAGCATTTT
CASSMGGQIFQPQHF
>TRBD2|-|TRBV9|TRBJ2-2
TGTGCCAGCAGCGTAGCTGTAGCGGGCAAGCGTGGCACCGGGGAGCTGTTTTTT
CASSVAVAGKRGTGELFF
>-|once|TRBV9|TRBJ1-5
TGTGCCAGCAGCGTAGGAGGGGGTGAGGGTCAGCCCCAGCATTTT
CASSVGGGEGQPQHF
>-|few|TRBV19|TRBJ1-4
TGTGCCAGTAGTAGCCAGACAGGTTGGACTAATGAAAAACTGTTTTTT
CASSSQTGWTNEKLFF
>-|-|TRBV5-1|TRBJ1-1
TGCGCCAGCAGCCTTAGCGGACAGCTGAACACTGAAGCTTTCTTT
CASSLSGQLNTEAFF
>-|-|TRBV7-2|TRBJ2-2
TGTGCCAGCAGCTTAGTTTATAGGGATCACGGGGAGCTGTTTTTT
CASSLVYRDHGELFF
>-|once|TRBV7-9|TRBJ2-7
TGTGCCAGCAGCTTAGCGAAGGGAAGGTACGAGCAGTACTTC
CASSLAKGRYEQYF
>TRBD1|-|TRBV27|TRBJ2-2
TGTGCCAGCAGTTTATCGAGGGGGCGGACCGGGGAGCTGTTTTTT
CASSLSRGRTGELFF
>-|many|TRBV4-1|TRBJ1-5
TGCGCCAGCAGCCAATCGATTGGCACAGTTAATCAGCCCCAGCATTTT
CASSQSIGTVNQPQHF
>-|-|TRBV11-2|TRBJ1-4
TGTGCCAGCAGCTTTATGTCAACTAATGAAAAACTGTTTTTT
CASSFMSTNEKLFF
>-|-|TRBV5-1|TRBJ2-3
TGCGCCAGCAGCTTGGCCACCGGGGGCATGGGAGATACGCAGTATTTT
CASSLATGGMGDTQYF
>-|-|TRBV11-2|TRBJ2-1
TGTGCCAGCAGCTTAAGGGGGTGGGGGGGACAGACAAGAAATGAGCAGTTCTTC
CASSLRGWGGQTRNEQFF
>-|-|TRBV7-9|TRBJ2-7
TGTGCCAGCAGCTCCCCCGACAGGAGGGCCTACGAGCAGTACTTC
CASSSPDRRAYEQYF
>-|-|TRBV27|TRBJ1-2
TGTGCCAGCAGGTTTTACGTAGGGGACCTCTATGGCTACACCTTC
CASRFYVGDLYGYTF
>-|few|TRBV5-5|TRBJ1-5
TGTGCCAGCAGCTTGGTCGGGAGTCAGCCCCAGCATTTT
CASSLVGSQPQHF
>-|-|TRBV2|TRBJ1-4
TGTGCCAGCAAGGGTACGATTTTTAATGAAAAACTGTTTTTT
CASKGTIFNEKLFF
>-|-|TRBV5-1|TRBJ2-7
TGCGCCAGCAGCTTGTCAACGGGGGCCTACGAGCAGTACTTC
CASSLSTGAYEQYF
>-|-|TRBV29-1|TRBJ2-1
TGCAGCGTTGCGGGCAGGGGGGGGTACAATGAGCAGTTCTTC
CSVAGRGGYNEQFF
>TRBD1|-|TRBV6-1|TRBJ1-1
TGTGCCAGCAGTGAACAGGGGGGCATGAACACTGAAGCTTTCTTT
CASSEQGGMNTEAFF
>TRBD1|-|TRBV19|TRBJ2-1
TGTGCCAGTATCGGAGCCAGGGGGAGACGGGGAAATGAGCAGTTCTTC
CASIGARGRRGNEQFF
>-|-|TRBV4-3|TRBJ1-1
TGCGCCAGCAGCCAAGCATACAACACTGAAGCTTTCTTT
CASSQAYNTEAFF
>-|few|TRBV11-2|TRBJ2-1
TGTGCCAGCAGCTTGGGGGGACCTCTAACCAATGAGCAGTTCTTC
CASSLGGPLTNEQFF
>TRBD1|few|TRBV7-9|TRBJ1-5
TGTGCCAGCAGCTTATGGGGGACAGGGGGAAGTAATCAGCCCCAGCATTTT
CASSLWGTGGSNQPQHF
>TRBD2|-|TRBV18|TRBJ2-1
TGTGCCAGCTCCCTAGCGACTAGCGGGGGGTACAATGAGCAGTTCTTC
CASSLATSGGYNEQFF
>-|-|TRBV4-1|TRBJ1-6
TGCGCCAGCAGCCGGGACGCTTCACCCCTCCACTTT
CASSRDASPLHF
>TRBD1|few|TRBV27|TRBJ1-2
TGTGCCAGCAGTTTAAACAGGGGAGGGTCCTATGGCTACACCTTC
CASSLNRGGSYGYTF
>-|-|TRBV6-5|TRBJ1-1
TGTGCCAGCAGAAGGGATATGAACACTGAAGCTTTCTTT
CASRRDMNTEAFF
>TRBD1|-|TRBV7-9|TRBJ1-1
TGTGCCAGCAGCACGACAGGGGGCACTGAAGCTTTCTTT
CASSTTGGTEAFF
>TRBD1|-|TRBV18|TRBJ1-2
TGTGCCAGCCAACAGGGGAAACAAGGCTACACCTTC
CASQQGKQGYTF
>TRBD2|-|TRBV6-4|TRBJ2-1
TGTGCCAGCAGTGACTCTTACGGGGGGGCGTACAATGAGCAGTTCTTC
CASSDSYGGAYNEQFF
>TRBD2|few|TRBV19|TRBJ2-1
TGTGCCAGTATAGCGGGACCCAATGAGCAGTTCTTC
CASIAGPNEQFF